This TCR beta chain stems from a study of cytomegalovirus exposure and HLA in healthy donors. Study results and limitations: In a later analysis, TCR beta V- and J-gene trimming was associated with a missense DCLRE1C variant. Accurate predictions that matched the HLA-A and HLA-B alleles of most subjects were reportedly made from TCR beta sequences.

CDR1 is SGHTS, CDR2 YDEGEE, per germline. V shed 2 bases and J 5 bases; nucleotides not matched to a gene: 8. The CDR3 covers 16 residues. Comments on this clone: Its antigen is undetermined.

Researchers ran the PCR with 60 Vbeta and 13 Jbeta primers. The table came from immunoSEQ multiplex PCR; TCRdb's copy has only in-frame clones and leaves some out. This listing includes roughly 220,000 clones. The chain recombines TRBV5-8 with TRBJ2-7; 12 nucleotides align to TRBD1. The receptor was derived from a girl aged 2 to 10 in good health and CMV-seropositive. Sequenced input: PBMCs. The CDR3 DNA follows: TGTGCCAGCAGCTTTGTGATCGGGACAGGGGGCCACGAGCAGTACTTC. Its protein product is CASSFVIGTGGHEQYF.